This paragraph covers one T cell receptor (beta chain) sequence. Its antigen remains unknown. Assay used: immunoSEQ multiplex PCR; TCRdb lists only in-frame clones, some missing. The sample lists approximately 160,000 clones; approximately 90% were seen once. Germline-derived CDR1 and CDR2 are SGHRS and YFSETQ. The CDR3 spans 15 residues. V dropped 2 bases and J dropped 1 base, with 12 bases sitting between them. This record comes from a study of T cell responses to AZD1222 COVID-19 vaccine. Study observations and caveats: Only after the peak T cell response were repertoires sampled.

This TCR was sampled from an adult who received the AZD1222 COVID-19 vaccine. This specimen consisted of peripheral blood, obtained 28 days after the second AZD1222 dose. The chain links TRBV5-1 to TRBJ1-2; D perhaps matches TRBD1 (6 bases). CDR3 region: CASSLGDTLNYGYTF. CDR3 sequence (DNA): TGCGCCAGCAGCTTAGGGGACACCCTTAACTATGGCTACACCTTC. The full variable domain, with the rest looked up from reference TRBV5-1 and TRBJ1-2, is KAGVTQTPRYLIKTRGQQVTLSCSPISGHRSVSWYQQTPGQGLQFLFEYFSETQRNKGNFPGRFSGRQFSNSRSEMNVSTLELGDSALYLCASSLGDTLNYGYTFGSGTRLTVV.